These T cell receptor beta chains were read from a single sample in a study of blood T cells in healthy people across ages. TCRdb re-called the 5' RACE reads through MiXCR, storing one row per CDR3 protein. The sample gives hundreds of thousands of distinct CDR3 sequences, 45% to 65% of which show up once; 30% to 45% is in the top ten. The sample comprised blood. These receptors were collected from a man between 60 and 75 years old in good health. Each CDR3 is given with its conserved first and last residue. The order of the fields is clone size, J gene, D gene, V gene, CDR3 protein, CDR3 DNA. A D gene is named only where the DNA matches it firmly. Rows may omit the clone size; those that give it use once, few, many or a size class.

size: -; J: TRBJ2-7; D: TRBD1; V: TRBV5-5; CDR3: CASRLGQAYEQYF; DNA: TGTGCCAGCAGGCTGGGACAGGCCTACGAGCAGTACTTC
size: -; J: TRBJ2-5; D: -; V: TRBV9; CDR3: CASSVAPSPPQETQYF; DNA: TGTGCCAGCAGCGTAGCACCTTCACCCCCACAAGAGACCCAGTACTTC
size: few; J: TRBJ2-7; D: TRBD2; V: TRBV6-2/TRBV6-3; CDR3: CASTDGRGEEEQYF; DNA: TGTGCCAGCACCGACGGACGGGGGGAGGAAGAGCAGTACTTC
size: -; J: TRBJ2-7; D: -; V: TRBV28; CDR3: CASSPSPGRGHSGEQYF; DNA: TGTGCCAGCAGTCCCTCCCCCGGTAGGGGACATTCGGGCGAGCAGTACTTC
size: -; J: TRBJ2-1; D: -; V: TRBV7-9; CDR3: CAGTADPYNEQFF; DNA: TGTGCCGGCACCGCGGACCCCTACAATGAGCAGTTCTTC
size: -; J: TRBJ1-6; D: TRBD1; V: TRBV7-2; CDR3: CASSRPWDRGNSPLHF; DNA: TGTGCCAGCAGCCGGCCCTGGGACAGGGGAAATTCACCCCTCCACTTT
size: -; J: TRBJ1-2; D: -; V: TRBV3-1; CDR3: CASSRRTDYGYTF; DNA: TGTGCCAGCAGCCGCCGGACAGACTATGGCTACACCTTC
size: -; J: TRBJ1-2; D: -; V: TRBV15; CDR3: CATSTVVGAYGYTF; DNA: TGTGCCACCAGCACGGTTGTGGGGGCCTATGGCTACACCTTC
size: -; J: TRBJ2-3; D: -; V: TRBV12-3/TRBV12-4; CDR3: CASSGGVTGDTQYF; DNA: TGTGCCAGCAGTGGCGGGGTGACCGGAGATACGCAGTATTTT
size: -; J: TRBJ2-5; D: -; V: TRBV25-1; CDR3: CASSELGGADYQETQYF; DNA: TGTGCCAGCAGTGAATTGGGAGGCGCCGACTACCAAGAGACCCAGTACTTC
size: -; J: TRBJ2-3; D: -; V: TRBV12-3/TRBV12-4; CDR3: CASSLRSGGIGTQYF; DNA: TGTGCCAGCAGTTTAAGATCTGGGGGAATCGGTACGCAGTATTTT
size: few; J: TRBJ2-5; D: TRBD1; V: TRBV6-6; CDR3: CASSYAGTGTETQYF; DNA: TGTGCCAGCAGTTACGCAGGGACAGGGACAGAGACCCAGTACTTC
size: -; J: TRBJ2-7; D: TRBD2; V: TRBV27; CDR3: CASSFAGAYEQYF; DNA: TGTGCCAGCAGTTTCGCGGGAGCCTACGAGCAGTACTTC
size: -; J: TRBJ1-2; D: -; V: TRBV7-9; CDR3: CASSLSGGVNGAGYGYTF; DNA: TGTGCCAGCAGCTTATCCGGGGGCGTAAACGGCGCGGGCTATGGCTACACCTTC
size: -; J: TRBJ2-5; D: -; V: TRBV6-1; CDR3: CASRFGVEETQYF; DNA: TGTGCCAGCAGGTTCGGGGTGGAGGAGACCCAGTACTTC
size: -; J: TRBJ2-1; D: -; V: TRBV29-1; CDR3: CSVEGGDLTGTYSEQFF; DNA: TGCAGCGTTGAAGGGGGGGACCTGACAGGAACCTATAGTGAGCAGTTCTTC
size: -; J: TRBJ2-6; D: TRBD1; V: TRBV3-1; CDR3: CASSHLAGGPSGANVLTF; DNA: TGTGCCAGCAGCCATCTGGCAGGGGGCCCCTCTGGGGCCAACGTCCTGACTTTC
size: -; J: TRBJ1-1; D: TRBD1; V: TRBV28; CDR3: CASSSPGQARDTEAFF; DNA: TGTGCCAGCAGTTCGCCGGGACAGGCTAGGGACACTGAAGCTTTCTTT
size: -; J: TRBJ2-7; D: -; V: TRBV4-2; CDR3: CASSQELMLSYEQYF; DNA: TGTGCCAGCAGCCAAGAACTCATGCTGAGCTACGAGCAGTACTTC
size: once; J: TRBJ1-1; D: TRBD1; V: TRBV2; CDR3: CASKGQGLNTEAFF; DNA: TGTGCCAGTAAAGGACAGGGATTGAACACTGAAGCTTTCTTT
size: -; J: TRBJ2-5; D: -; V: TRBV20-1; CDR3: CSACRGEQYF; DNA: TGCAGTGCTTGCCGGGGAGAGCAGTACTTC
size: few; J: TRBJ2-7; D: -; V: TRBV9; CDR3: CASSVGHSGVYEQYF; DNA: TGTGCCAGCAGCGTAGGACACTCGGGAGTCTACGAGCAGTACTTC
size: -; J: TRBJ2-3; D: -; V: TRBV6-6; CDR3: CASSVGRETDTQYF; DNA: TGTGCCAGCAGTGTTGGAAGGGAGACAGATACGCAGTATTTT
size: once; J: TRBJ1-1; D: -; V: TRBV6-5; CDR3: CASRRTPATEAFF; DNA: TGTGCCAGCAGAAGGACGCCGGCCACTGAAGCTTTCTTT
size: -; J: TRBJ2-4; D: -; V: TRBV4-1; CDR3: CASSQVQGSGNIQYF; DNA: TGCGCCAGCAGCCAAGTCCAGGGTTCGGGAAACATTCAGTACTTC
size: -; J: TRBJ1-4; D: -; V: TRBV7-8; CDR3: CASSLGEEKLFF; DNA: TGTGCCAGCAGTTTGGGGGAAGAAAAACTGTTTTTT
size: -; J: TRBJ2-5; D: -; V: TRBV9; CDR3: CASSVGHLQETQYF; DNA: TGTGCCAGCAGCGTAGGGCACCTACAAGAGACCCAGTACTTC
size: -; J: TRBJ2-4; D: TRBD2; V: TRBV29-1; CDR3: CSVVAGGAKNIQYF; DNA: TGCAGCGTTGTAGCGGGAGGGGCCAAAAACATTCAGTACTTC
size: few; J: TRBJ2-7; D: TRBD1; V: TRBV5-1; CDR3: CASSLGQGAQYEQYF; DNA: TGCGCCAGCAGCTTGGGGCAGGGGGCGCAATACGAGCAGTACTTC
size: -; J: TRBJ2-3; D: TRBD2; V: TRBV7-9; CDR3: CASTPGPAGGLADTQYF; DNA: TGTGCCAGCACCCCGGGGCCAGCGGGGGGGCTCGCAGATACGCAGTATTTT